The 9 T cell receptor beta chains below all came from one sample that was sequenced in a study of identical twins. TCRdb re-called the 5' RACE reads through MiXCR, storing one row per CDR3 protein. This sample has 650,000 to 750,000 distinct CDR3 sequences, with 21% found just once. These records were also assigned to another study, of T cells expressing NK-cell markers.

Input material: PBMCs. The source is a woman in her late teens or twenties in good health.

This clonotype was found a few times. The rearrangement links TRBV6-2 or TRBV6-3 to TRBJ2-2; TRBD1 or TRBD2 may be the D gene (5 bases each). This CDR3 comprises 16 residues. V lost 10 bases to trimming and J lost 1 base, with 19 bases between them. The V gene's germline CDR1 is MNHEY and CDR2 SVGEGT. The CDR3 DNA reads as TGTGCCACCAGAAAGTGGGGGATGGGGAACACCGGGGAGCTGTTTTTT. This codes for CATRKWGMGNTGELFF.

The CDR3 DNA reads as TGCGCCAGCAGCTTGTCGTCCCGGAGGGACCAGTACTTC. Protein product: CASSLSSRRDQYF. This chain connects TRBV5-1 to TRBJ2-5, with a tentative D call TRBD2 (6 bases). Between the trimmed V and J ends, which lost 1 base and 10 bases, there was a span of 14 bases. CDR1 and CDR2 from the germline V gene are SGHRS and YFSETQ. The CDR3 runs 13 residues.

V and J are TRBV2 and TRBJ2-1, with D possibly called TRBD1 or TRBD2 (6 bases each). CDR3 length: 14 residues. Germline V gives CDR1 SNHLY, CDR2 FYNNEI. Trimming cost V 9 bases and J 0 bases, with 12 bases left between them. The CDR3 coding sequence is TGTGCCAGGGAGGGGGGACCCTCCTACAATGAGCAGTTCTTC. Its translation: CAREGGPSYNEQFF.

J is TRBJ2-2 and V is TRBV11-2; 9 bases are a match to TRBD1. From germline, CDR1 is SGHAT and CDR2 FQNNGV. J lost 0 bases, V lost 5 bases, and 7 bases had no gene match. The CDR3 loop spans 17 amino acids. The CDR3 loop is CASSPRTGASNTGELFF. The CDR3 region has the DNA TGTGCCAGCAGCCCCCGGACAGGGGCGTCGAACACCGGGGAGCTGTTTTTT.

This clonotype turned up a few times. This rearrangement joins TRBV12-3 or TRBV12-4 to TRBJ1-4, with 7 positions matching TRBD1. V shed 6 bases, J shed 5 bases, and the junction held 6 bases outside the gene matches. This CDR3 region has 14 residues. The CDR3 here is CASSSGQPNEKLFF. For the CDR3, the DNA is TGTGCCAGCAGCTCGGGACAGCCGAATGAAAAACTGTTTTTT.

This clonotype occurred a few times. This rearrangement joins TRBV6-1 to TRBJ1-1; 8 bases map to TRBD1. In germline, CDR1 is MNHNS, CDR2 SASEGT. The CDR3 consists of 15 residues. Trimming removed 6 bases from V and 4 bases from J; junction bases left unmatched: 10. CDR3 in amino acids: CASRETTGVGTEAFF. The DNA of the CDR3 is TGTGCCAGCAGGGAGACGACAGGGGTGGGCACTGAAGCTTTCTTT.

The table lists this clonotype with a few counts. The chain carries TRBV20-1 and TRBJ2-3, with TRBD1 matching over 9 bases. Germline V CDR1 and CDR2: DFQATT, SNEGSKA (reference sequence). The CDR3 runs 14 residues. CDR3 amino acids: CSQTGTGSTDTQYF. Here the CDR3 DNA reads TGCAGCCAAACCGGGACAGGGAGCACAGATACGCAGTATTTT.

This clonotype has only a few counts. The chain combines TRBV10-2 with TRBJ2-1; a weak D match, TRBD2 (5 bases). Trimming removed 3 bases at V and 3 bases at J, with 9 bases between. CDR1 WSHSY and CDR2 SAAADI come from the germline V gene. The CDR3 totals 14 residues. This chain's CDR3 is CASSDGLYYNEQFF. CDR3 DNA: TGCGCCAGCAGTGATGGACTGTACTACAATGAGCAGTTCTTC.

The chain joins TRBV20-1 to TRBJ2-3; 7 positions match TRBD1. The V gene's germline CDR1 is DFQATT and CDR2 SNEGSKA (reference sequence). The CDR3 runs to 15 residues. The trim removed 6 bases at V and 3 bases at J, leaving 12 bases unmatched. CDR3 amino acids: CSARATGAATDTQYF. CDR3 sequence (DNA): TGCAGTGCCCGAGCTACAGGGGCTGCTACAGATACGCAGTATTTT.